Below, 23 T cell receptor beta chains from the same sample are listed, as sequenced in a study of T cell repertoires in cytomegalovirus infection. TCRdb ran MiXCR on the reads and lists one entry per CDR3 protein. The repertoire holds some 940,000 distinct CDR3 sequences, less than 40% seen once, with over 13% in the top ten. For these receptors, no antigen is known. Specimen: cultured CD8+ T cells from PBMCs, collected from culture after CMV antigen stimulation. The receptor source for this set is a human donor in good health (CMV status not recorded). Some clones in this sample may be carry-over from other donors' samples.

V and J are TRBV27 and TRBJ2-2; D is perhaps TRBD1 or TRBD2 (7 bases each). The CDR3 extends over 16 amino acids. Germline lookup yields CDR1 MNHEY and CDR2 SMNVEV (reference sequence). V dropped 8 bases and J dropped 4 bases, with 20 bases sitting between them. CDR3 sequence (DNA): TGTGCCAGCTACCTCCTGGGAGGGGACAGCACCGGGGAGCTGTTTTTT. Translating gives CASYLLGGDSTGELFF.

The rearrangement uses TRBV12-3 or TRBV12-4 and TRBJ1-1; 8 bases fit TRBD1. J was trimmed by 5 bases and V by 7 bases; bases with no gene match: 9. The CDR3 has 14 amino acids. This CDR3 reads CASNPTGAVTEAFF. In DNA, the CDR3 is TGTGCCAGCAACCCGACAGGGGCAGTTACTGAAGCTTTCTTT.

CDR3 DNA: TGTGCCAGCAGCTGGGGAACGTCCTTCGAGCAGTACGTC. Residues: CASSWGTSFEQYV. This chain links TRBV5-6 with TRBJ2-7; D is unclear. The germline CDR1 and CDR2 sequences are SGHDT and YYEEEE. The CDR3 length is 13 residues.

The table lists this clonotype with a few counts. The CDR3 DNA is TGTGCCAGCAGCTTATGGAGTCGGGACGTACAAGAGACCCAGTACTTC. This translates into CASSLWSRDVQETQYF. The chain carries TRBV7-8 and TRBJ2-5; either TRBD1 or TRBD2 may fit D (5 bases each). There are 16 residues in the CDR3. Per germline, CDR1 SGHVS and CDR2 FQNEAQ. V shed 2 bases and J shed 2 bases, with 15 bases lying between them.

The chain has TRBV12-3 or TRBV12-4 and TRBJ1-1; D is unresolved. V was cut by 6 bases and J by 6 bases, with 11 bases left in between. This CDR3 has 12 residues. Written as DNA, the CDR3 is TGTGCCAGCAGCCCCGACGAGGCTGAAGCTTTCTTT. It codes for CASSPDEAEAFF.

The rearrangement links TRBV7-2 to TRBJ1-1; D is ambiguous. CDR1 and CDR2 (germline): SGHTA, FQGNSA. Trimming cost V 6 bases and J 5 bases, with 22 bases left between them. CDR3 length: 16 residues. The CDR3 loop is CTSRPPMWSAGTEAFF. Written as DNA, the CDR3 is TGTACCAGCAGGCCACCTATGTGGTCTGCGGGTACTGAAGCTTTCTTT.

V gene TRBV27 combines with J gene TRBJ1-4; D is undetermined. The germline V gene encodes CDR1 MNHEY and CDR2 SMNVEV (reference sequence). Trimming shortened V by 2 bases and J by 7 bases, and 11 bases separated the two germline ends. The CDR3 length is 14 residues. The CDR3 nucleotides are TGTGCCAGCAGTTTACGGACGAACGGTGAAAAACTGTTTTTT. This sequence encodes CASSLRTNGEKLFF.

The chain joins TRBV19 to TRBJ2-2; D may be TRBD1 or TRBD2 (6 bases each). V was cut by 6 bases and J by 5 bases, with 19 bases left in between. This CDR3 region has 16 residues. Germline CDR1 is LNHDA and CDR2 is SQIVND (reference sequence). The CDR3 DNA reads TGTGCCAGTAGCAATAAGGGGGGCGGAAGAACCGGGGAGCTGTTTTTT. This encodes CASSNKGGGRTGELFF. Based on the CDR3 plus reference TRBV19 and TRBJ2-2, the full variable domain is DGGITQSPKYLFRKEGQNVTLSCEQNLNHDAMYWYRQDPGQGLRLIYYSQIVNDFQKGDIAEGYSVSREKKESFPLTVTSAQKNPTAFYLCASSNKGGGRTGELFFGEGSRLTVL.

This clonotype was recorded at least ten times. V gene TRBV2 combines with J gene TRBJ1-5; tentatively, D is TRBD1 (6 bases). V shed 3 bases and J shed 0 bases, with 9 bases lying between them. In germline, CDR1 is SNHLY, CDR2 FYNNEI. CDR3 length: 15 amino acids. In nucleotides, the CDR3 is TGTGCCAGCAGTGAGAGGGGGTATAGCAATCAGCCCCAGCATTTT. Its protein product is CASSERGYSNQPQHF.

This clonotype was seen at least ten times. The chain recombines TRBV7-8 with TRBJ1-1, with no clear D. This CDR3 is built from 13 residues. V was shortened by 5 bases and J by 4 bases, with 11 bases between the two germline ends. From germline, CDR1 is SGHVS and CDR2 FQNEAQ. Written as DNA, the CDR3 is TGTGCCAGCAGCCGAGTCGACGTCACTGAAGCTTTCTTT. It yields the protein CASSRVDVTEAFF.

CDR3 nucleotide sequence: TGTGCCATCAGTGAAGGGAACGAGCAGTACTTC. Translating gives CAISEGNEQYF. V is TRBV10-3 and J is TRBJ2-7; D uncertain. The CDR3 covers 11 residues. Germline assignment: CDR1 ENHRY and CDR2 SYGVKD. Trimming left V 3 bases short and J 5 bases short, with 5 bases between.

This chain uses TRBV9 with TRBJ2-2; D is ambiguous. The CDR3 covers 14 residues. V was trimmed by 1 base and J by 1 base, leaving 5 bases between them. Germline assignment: CDR1 SGDLS and CDR2 YYNGEE. The CDR3 loop is CASSVYLNTGELFF. The DNA of the CDR3 is TGTGCCAGCAGCGTATACCTGAACACCGGGGAGCTGTTTTTT.

This clonotype was recorded a few times. This rearrangement joins TRBV6-5 to TRBJ2-7; D possibly uses TRBD1 or TRBD2 (5 bases each). V gave up 5 bases and J gave up 3 bases, with 14 bases separating them. Germline CDR1 reads MNHEY; CDR2 reads SVGAGI. The CDR3 sequence is 14 residues long. CDR3 region: CASSPTYGGYEQYV. The CDR3, as DNA: TGTGCCAGCAGTCCCACCTATGGGGGCTACGAGCAGTACGTC.

This clonotype was recorded at least ten times. The chain combines TRBV7-9 with TRBJ2-1, with 7 bases matching TRBD1. Germline lookup yields CDR1 SEHNR and CDR2 FQNEAQ (reference sequence). CDR3 length: 15 amino acids. J lost 0 bases, V lost 6 bases, and 5 bases had no gene match. CDR3 residues: CASSQTGSSYNEQFF. Written as DNA, the CDR3 is TGTGCCAGCAGTCAGACAGGGAGCTCCTACAATGAGCAGTTCTTC.

The chain uses TRBV5-4 and TRBJ1-6; D call uncertain. This CDR3 spans 15 amino acids. Germline CDR1 SGHNT, CDR2 YYREEE (reference sequence). Between the trimmed V and J ends, which lost 4 bases and 2 bases, there was a span of 10 bases. CDR3 in amino acids: CASSLFVAYNSPLHF. As DNA, the CDR3 is TGTGCCAGCAGCCTTTTTGTGGCCTATAATTCACCCCTCCACTTT.

The V call is TRBV9, the J call TRBJ2-6, with D uncertain. The CDR3 sequence is 16 residues long. V was cut by 0 bases and J by 0 bases, with 7 bases left in between. Germline CDR1 reads SGDLS; CDR2 reads YYNGEE. The CDR3 sequence is CASSVARVSGANVLTF. CDR3 coding DNA: TGTGCCAGCAGCGTAGCTAGGGTCTCTGGGGCCAACGTCCTGACTTTC.

This clonotype was seen many times. The chain couples TRBV6-6 to TRBJ2-7; D may be TRBD1 or TRBD2 (5 bases each). The CDR3 is made up of 13 amino acids. V was pared by 6 bases and J by 2 bases, with 11 bases between. In germline, CDR1 is MNHNY, CDR2 SVGAGI (reference sequence). The CDR3 loop is CASSSGATYEQYV. The CDR3 bases are TGTGCCAGCAGCTCCGGGGCCACCTACGAGCAGTACGTC.

The chain is built from TRBV20-1 and TRBJ2-7; tentative D call: TRBD2 (7 bases). Germline CDR1 is DFQATT and CDR2 is SNEGSKA (reference sequence). CDR3 size: 15 residues. V was shortened by 6 bases and J by 2 bases, with 20 bases between the two germline ends. The CDR3 sequence is CSASLKGGDPYEQYF. CDR3 DNA sequence: TGCAGTGCCTCACTAAAGGGGGGGGACCCCTACGAGCAGTACTTC.

The genes are TRBV10-2 and TRBJ2-5, with 15 bases fitting TRBD2. CDR1 and CDR2 (germline): WSHSY, SAAADI. V dropped 8 bases and J dropped 5; count of bases not matched to a gene: 0. The CDR3 runs to 13 residues. Here the CDR3 DNA reads TGCGCCAGCGGGACTAGCGGGGGGGAGACCCAGTACTTC. This sequence encodes CASGTSGGETQYF.

The gene calls are TRBV4-3 and TRBJ1-1; possibly TRBD1 for D (6 bases). Germline loops: CDR1 LGHNA, CDR2 YSLEER. Trimming left V 0 bases short and J 2 bases short, with 13 bases between. CDR3 length equals 16 residues. The CDR3 bases are TGCGCCAGCAGCCAAGATCCGGGGGCGCTAAACACTGAAGCTTTCTTT. Its translation: CASSQDPGALNTEAFF.

This clonotype was detected only a few times. The J gene is TRBJ2-7, the V gene TRBV7-6; TRBD2 aligns across 8 bases. CDR1 SGHVS and CDR2 FNYEAQ come from the germline V gene. This CDR3 comprises 14 residues. CDR3 nucleotide sequence: TGTGCCAGCACCCCCGGGGGGGTCGCCGGCTTTTTGCACGTT. Translation gives CASTPGGVAGFLHV.

The gene calls are TRBV19 and TRBJ1-1; a weak D match, TRBD1 (6 bases). Germline V gene data show CDR1 as LNHDA and CDR2 as SQIVND (reference sequence). The CDR3 is 17 residues long. Trimming took off 3 bases at V and 3 bases at J, with 20 bases between the two ends. This chain's CDR3 is CASSMAWGHPGDTEAFF. As DNA, the CDR3 is TGTGCCAGTAGTATGGCGTGGGGCCACCCAGGGGACACTGAAGCTTTCTTT. The complete variable domain, with remaining parts taken from reference TRBV19 and TRBJ1-1, reads DGGITQSPKYLFRKEGQNVTLSCEQNLNHDAMYWYRQDPGQGLRLIYYSQIVNDFQKGDIAEGYSVSREKKESFPLTVTSAQKNPTAFYLCASSMAWGHPGDTEAFFGQGTRLTVV.

This chain uses TRBV27 with TRBJ2-4; D possibly matches TRBD1 or TRBD2 (5 bases each). Germline loops: CDR1 MNHEY, CDR2 SMNVEV (reference sequence). The CDR3 consists of 17 residues. Trimming removed 3 bases at V and 1 base at J, with 16 bases between. The CDR3 bases are TGTGCCAGCAGTTTCCTGGACGGGGCTGGGGCCAAAAACATTCAGTACTTC. Its translation: CASSFLDGAGAKNIQYF.